The 6 T cell receptor beta chains in this list originate from one sample, sequenced in a study of T cell responses to AZD1222 COVID-19 vaccine. Method: immunoSEQ multiplex PCR; TCRdb's copy keeps in-frame clones and lacks some. The table shows about 190,000 clones, with under 95% occurring only once. Sequencing used peripheral blood, obtained on day 0 of AZD1222 vaccination. Receptors originate from an adult in good health.

The chain employs TRBV7-2 and TRBJ2-7; D remains unclear. CDR1 SGHTA and CDR2 FQGNSA come from the germline V gene. This CDR3 has 15 amino acids. The germline V and J ends were trimmed by 1 base and 0 bases, with 10 bases remaining between them. As DNA, the CDR3 is TGTGCCAGCAGCTTAGAGTGGGCCGCCTCCTACGAGCAGTACTTC. It translates to CASSLEWAASYEQYF.

V is TRBV5-8 and J is TRBJ2-7; 7 bases agree with TRBD1. The CDR3 consists of 14 residues. Germline V gene data show CDR1 as SGHTS and CDR2 as YDEGEE. V shed 4 bases, J shed 6 bases, and the junction held 10 bases outside the gene matches. CDR3 protein: CASSPLTGDVEQYF. In DNA form, the CDR3 reads TGTGCCAGCAGCCCGCTAACAGGGGACGTCGAGCAGTACTTC.

The sample holds one count of this clone. The rearrangement links TRBV7-9 to TRBJ1-2, with D maybe TRBD1 (5 bases). The CDR3 is made up of 13 amino acids. V shed 5 bases and J shed 3 bases, with 10 bases lying between them. Germline-derived CDR1 and CDR2 are SEHNR and FQNEAQ (reference sequence). The CDR3 protein is CASSLDSDYGYTF. As DNA, the CDR3 is TGTGCCAGCAGCCTAGACAGTGACTATGGCTACACCTTC.

The chain employs TRBV3-1 (or the pseudogene TRBV3-2) and TRBJ2-7; D possibly corresponds to TRBD2 (6 bases). V lost 1 base, J lost 3 bases, and 13 bases lay in between. The CDR3 is 15 amino acids. CDR1 LGHDT and CDR2 YNNKEL come from the germline V gene (reference sequence). DNA for the CDR3: TGTGCCAGCAGCCAAGGTCCCGGGAGAGACTACGAGCAGTACTTC. Translated, it gives CASSQGPGRDYEQYF.

For the CDR3, the DNA is TGTGCCAGCAGCACCAGGGCTCCGGTGGGTGGCTACACCTTC. Its translation: CASSTRAPVGGYTF. The chain has TRBV7-9 and TRBJ1-2, with D perhaps TRBD1 (5 bases). Per germline, CDR1 SEHNR and CDR2 FQNEAQ (reference sequence). This CDR3 has 14 amino acids. The V gene lost 5 bases and the J gene lost 7 bases, with 17 bases spanning the gap.

The CDR3 region is CASSGLAGDYNEQFF. The CDR3 nucleotides are TGTGCCAGCAGCGGACTAGCGGGAGACTACAATGAGCAGTTCTTC. The V call is TRBV5-8, the J call TRBJ2-1; TRBD2 agrees at 13 bases. Per the germline V gene, CDR1 is SGHTS and CDR2 is YDEGEE. CDR3 size: 15 residues. With 4 bases clipped from V and 3 bases from J, the junction kept 1 base outside the gene matches.